The T cell receptor beta chain described here comes from a study of blood T cell repertoires in COVID-19. On the study more broadly: From T cells, B-cell-depleted T cells, or PBMCs came the material, which was cDNA or gDNA.

Looked up from germline, CDR1 is LGHNT and CDR2 is FRNRAP. V shed 5 bases and J 0 bases; nucleotides not matched to a gene: 8. The CDR3 runs 16 residues. Clones were sequenced by immunoSEQ multiplex PCR, and TCRdb holds only the in-frame ones, with some missing. The top ten hold around 2.5% of the sample, which has 300,000 or so clones, about nine tenths seen once. The clonotype was recovered from a man between 60 and 75 years old who had recovered from COVID-19. The chain combines TRBV12-5 with TRBJ2-5, with 8 nucleotides matching TRBD2. Sequencing input: PBMCs or T cells enriched from blood (not recorded which). This CDR3 reads CASGPPGGRDQETQYF. CDR3 DNA: TGTGCTAGTGGTCCACCGGGGGGGCGCGACCAAGAGACCCAGTACTTC.